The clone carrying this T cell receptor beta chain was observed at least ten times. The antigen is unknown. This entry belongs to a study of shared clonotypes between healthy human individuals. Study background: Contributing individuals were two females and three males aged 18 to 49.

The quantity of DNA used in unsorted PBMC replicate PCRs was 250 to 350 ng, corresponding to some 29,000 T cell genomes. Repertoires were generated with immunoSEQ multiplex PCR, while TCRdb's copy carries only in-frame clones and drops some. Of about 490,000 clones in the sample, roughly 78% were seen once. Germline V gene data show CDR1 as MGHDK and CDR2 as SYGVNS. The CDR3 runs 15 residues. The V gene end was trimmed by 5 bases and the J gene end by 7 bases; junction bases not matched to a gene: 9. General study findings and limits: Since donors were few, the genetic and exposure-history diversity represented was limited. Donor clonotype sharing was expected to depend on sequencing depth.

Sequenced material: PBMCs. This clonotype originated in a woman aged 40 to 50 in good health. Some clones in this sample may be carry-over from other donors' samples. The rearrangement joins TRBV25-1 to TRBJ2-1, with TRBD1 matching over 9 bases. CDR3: CASSRFLGTGNEQFF. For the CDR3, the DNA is TGTGCCAGCAGTAGATTTCTTGGGACAGGGAATGAGCAGTTCTTC.